Shown below are 24 T cell receptor beta chains from a single sample sequenced in a study of blood T cell repertoires in COVID-19. Only in-frame clones appear in the TCRdb table, and some are missing; sequencing was by immunoSEQ multiplex PCR. The sample holds around 250,000 clones, 90% seen once. The sample taken for sequencing was peripheral blood. The origin of the receptors is a woman aged 60-70 years with COVID-19, enrolled during active disease.

Regarding this clone: Other DNA sequences from this sample encode an identical CDR3 as well. The chain joins TRBV5-1 to TRBJ2-5; 7 nucleotides line up with TRBD1. Per the germline V gene, CDR1 is SGHRS and CDR2 is YFSETQ. The CDR3 has 14 amino acids. The V segment lost 4 bases and the J segment 1 base; nucleotides outside the gene matches: 4. DNA for the CDR3: TGCGCCAGCAGCCTGACAGGGCCCCAAGAGACCCAGTACTTC. Protein product: CASSLTGPQETQYF.

The chain joins TRBV2 to TRBJ1-1, with D perhaps TRBD1 (6 bases). The CDR3 sequence is 13 residues long. V was clipped by 6 bases and J by 1 base, with 9 bases between them. Per the germline V gene, CDR1 is SNHLY and CDR2 is FYNNEI. CDR3 region: CASSRGGNTEAFF. In DNA, the CDR3 is TGTGCCAGCAGCCGAGGGGGGAACACTGAAGCTTTCTTT.

The rearrangement links TRBV6-5 to TRBJ2-5; D is unclear. V lost 7 bases and J 4 bases, leaving 13 bases between the germline ends. The CDR3 runs 13 residues. The V gene's germline CDR1 is MNHEY and CDR2 SVGAGI. The CDR3 DNA reads TGTGCCAGCACCCCCCTAGTACCAGAGACCCAGTACTTC. This sequence encodes CASTPLVPETQYF.

The V gene is TRBV3-1 (or the pseudogene TRBV3-2), the J gene TRBJ2-5, with D maybe TRBD2 (7 bases). The CDR3 is made up of 16 amino acids. Per the germline V gene, CDR1 is LGHDT and CDR2 is YNNKEL (reference sequence). Trimming took off 3 bases at V and 5 bases at J, with 19 bases between the two ends. The CDR3 reads CASSQGPPGGMETQYF. CDR3 bases: TGTGCCAGCAGCCAGGGCCCTCCGGGGGGCATGGAGACCCAGTACTTC.

V is TRBV4-1 and J is TRBJ2-1, with 7 bases that match TRBD2. The V and J ends lost 2 bases and 4 bases, in that order; junction bases with no gene match: 5. Germline V gene lookup returns CDR1 MGHRA and CDR2 YSYEKL. The CDR3 has 15 residues. DNA for the CDR3: TGCGCCAGCAGCCAACAAGCGGGGTTGTACAATGAGCAGTTCTTC. This gives the protein CASSQQAGLYNEQFF.

The V gene is TRBV29-1, the J gene TRBJ2-3, with TRBD2 matching 12 bases. Germline CDR1 SQVTM, CDR2 ANQGSEA. The J segment lost 0 bases and the V segment lost 5 bases, leaving 3 bases of the junction unmatched. The CDR3 is 15 amino acids. The DNA of the CDR3 is TGCAGCGTTAGAGGGACTAGCGGGAGCACAGATACGCAGTATTTT. Translation gives CSVRGTSGSTDTQYF.

This chain connects TRBV5-4 to TRBJ1-1, with D unresolved. Deletions cut 0 bases from V and 0 bases from J, with 12 bases between. The CDR3 extends over 16 amino acids. CDR1 and CDR2 (germline): SGHNT, YYREEE (reference sequence). In nucleotides, the CDR3 is TGTGCCAGCAGCTTGGAATTGGCCACCATGAACACTGAAGCTTTCTTT. This encodes CASSLELATMNTEAFF.

The chain joins TRBV7-3 to TRBJ2-1; the match to TRBD2 covers 8 bases. Unmatched junction bases numbered 8, after V lost 2 bases and J lost 8 bases. The CDR3 has 15 amino acids. Germline V gives CDR1 SGHTA, CDR2 FQGTGA. CDR3 DNA sequence: TGTGCCAGCAGCTTAGACCCGGGGGGGCTGGATGAGCAGTTCTTC. Its translation is CASSLDPGGLDEQFF.

V and J are TRBV15 and TRBJ2-3; D is unclear. This CDR3 has 17 amino acids. Germline-derived CDR1 and CDR2 are LNHNV and YYDKDF (reference sequence). Deletions cut 3 bases from V and 0 bases from J, with 16 bases between. CDR3 residues: CATSSAKERPSTDTQYF. DNA for the CDR3: TGTGCCACCAGCAGCGCCAAAGAGAGGCCTAGCACAGATACGCAGTATTTT. Full variable domain (outside the CDR3, taken from reference TRBV15 and TRBJ2-3): DAMVIQNPRYQVTQFGKPVTLSCSQTLNHNVMYWYQQKSSQAPKLLFHYYDKDFNNEADTPDNFQSRRPNTSFCFLDIRSPGLGDTAMYLCATSSAKERPSTDTQYFGPGTRLTVL.

The chain links TRBV30 to TRBJ1-2; 7 nucleotides match TRBD1. The V segment lost 2 bases and the J segment 4 bases; nucleotides outside the gene matches: 4. This CDR3 is built from 13 residues. Germline V gives CDR1 GTSNPN, CDR2 SVGIG (reference sequence). Here the CDR3 reads CAWSPGGSYGYTF. Here the CDR3 DNA reads TGTGCCTGGAGTCCAGGGGGAAGCTATGGCTACACCTTC.

V is TRBV9 and J is TRBJ1-3; D remains unclear. CDR3 size: 17 residues. The germline gives CDR1 SGDLS, CDR2 YYNGEE. V dropped 0 bases and J dropped 2 bases, with 15 bases sitting between them. The CDR3 loop is CASSVDPSVLAGNTIYF. The CDR3 bases are TGTGCCAGCAGCGTAGACCCGTCGGTGCTCGCTGGAAACACCATATATTTT.

In its sample, this clone was seen once. The CDR3 is CASSLGSVAGSPNEQFF. The CDR3 DNA reads as TGTGCCAGCAGCCTAGGGAGTGTAGCGGGATCCCCCAATGAGCAGTTCTTC. The chain joins TRBV7-6 to TRBJ2-1, with TRBD2 matching over 8 bases. The CDR3 has 17 residues. Germline lookup yields CDR1 SGHVS and CDR2 FNYEAQ. Trimming removed 5 bases from V and 6 bases from J; junction bases left unmatched: 15.

The V call is TRBV7-2, the J call TRBJ1-1; D might be TRBD1 (5 bases). The CDR3 contains 13 residues. The V end lost 0 bases, the J end lost 8 bases, and 10 bases lay between the germline ends. The germline gives CDR1 SGHTA, CDR2 FQGNSA. CDR3 loop: CASSLAGGGEAFF. DNA of the CDR3: TGTGCCAGCAGCTTAGCTGGGGGGGGAGAAGCTTTCTTT.

The chain combines TRBV7-3 with TRBJ2-2; possibly TRBD2 for D (5 bases). In germline, CDR1 is SGHTA, CDR2 FQGTGA. The CDR3 loop spans 13 amino acids. Between the trimmed V and J ends, which lost 4 bases and 2 bases, there was a span of 5 bases. The CDR3 region is CASSWTNTGELFF. The CDR3 DNA sequence: TGTGCCAGCAGCTGGACTAACACCGGGGAGCTGTTTTTT.

The genes are TRBV5-1 and TRBJ1-1; 8 bases are a match to TRBD1. V lost 2 bases, J lost 4 bases, and 13 bases stayed unmatched. CDR1 SGHRS and CDR2 YFSETQ come from the germline V gene. The CDR3 extends over 17 amino acids. CDR3 nucleotides: TGCGCCAGCAGCTTAGGACAGGGCGCGTTAGTAGGCACTGAAGCTTTCTTT. This codes for CASSLGQGALVGTEAFF.

V and J are TRBV6-6 and TRBJ2-2, with TRBD1 identical over 7 bases. Germline-derived CDR1 and CDR2 are MNHNY and SVGAGI (reference sequence). Losses at the gene ends were 5 bases for V and 6 bases for J; bases not matched to a gene: 18. The CDR3 sequence is 18 residues long. CDR3 sequence: CASSRPRVQDQGAGELFF. The CDR3 nucleotides read TGTGCCAGCAGTCGCCCCCGGGTCCAGGACCAGGGGGCCGGGGAGCTGTTTTTT.

This chain links TRBV30 with TRBJ1-2; 8 bases match TRBD1. Germline CDR1 GTSNPN, CDR2 SVGIG (reference sequence). The ends lost 4 bases at V and 2 bases at J; junction bases unmatched: 6. The CDR3 consists of 14 residues. CDR3 nucleotides: TGTGCCTGGACCATAACAGGGGGGAACTATGGCTACACCTTC. It encodes CAWTITGGNYGYTF.

The chain employs TRBV7-3 and TRBJ2-5, with TRBD2 matching over 9 bases. The CDR3 loop spans 15 amino acids. CDR1 and CDR2 (germline): SGHTA, FQGTGA. Losses at the gene ends were 3 bases for V and 5 bases for J; bases not matched to a gene: 7. The CDR3 is CASSFLAGTGETQYF. CDR3 DNA sequence: TGTGCCAGCAGCTTCCTAGCGGGGACGGGGGAGACCCAGTACTTC.

The CDR3 loop reads CASSLQGHGELFF. The CDR3, as DNA: TGTGCCAGCAGCTTGCAGGGGCACGGGGAGCTGTTTTTT. V usage is TRBV7-3 and J usage is TRBJ2-2; D is possibly TRBD1 (6 bases). There are 13 residues in the CDR3. V was trimmed by 3 bases and J by 7 bases, leaving 9 bases between them. CDR1 and CDR2 (germline): SGHTA, FQGTGA. Variable domain in full (rest from reference TRBV7-3 and TRBJ2-2): GAGVSQTPSNKVTEKGKYVELRCDPISGHTALYWYRQSLGQGPEFLIYFQGTGAADDSGLPNDRFFAVRPEGSVSTLKIQRTERGDSAVYLCASSLQGHGELFFGEGSRLTVL.

The chain recombines TRBV11-3 with TRBJ2-5; TRBD2 matches 11 bases. Germline values: CDR1 SGHNT, CDR2 YENEEA. J was trimmed by 5 bases and V by 5 bases; bases with no gene match: 16. The CDR3 spans 18 residues. The CDR3 DNA is TGTGCCAGCAGCCCGAGATCTGATAGCGGGGGGGCCTGGGAGACCCAGTACTTC. This codes for CASSPRSDSGGAWETQYF.

The chain employs TRBV30 and TRBJ1-1; D is unclear. This CDR3 spans 15 amino acids. Trimming stripped 0 bases from V and 0 bases from J, with 11 bases between. The germline gives CDR1 GTSNPN, CDR2 SVGIG (reference sequence). CDR3 nucleotides: TGTGCCTGGAGTGTACTGAAAACAGTGAACACTGAAGCTTTCTTT. This gives the protein CAWSVLKTVNTEAFF.

The rearrangement uses TRBV4-2 and TRBJ1-4; D is ambiguous. Trimming stripped 1 base from V and 2 bases from J, with 8 bases between. The CDR3 is 15 amino acids. The germline V gene encodes CDR1 LGHNA and CDR2 YNFKEQ. CDR3 nucleotide sequence: TGTGCCAGCAGCCAAGCTTGGCAGACTAATGAAAAACTGTTTTTT. Its translation is CASSQAWQTNEKLFF.

A remark on this clone: The sample has other DNA sequences that encode this CDR3 too. DNA of the CDR3: TGTGCCAGCAGTCTACAGGGGGCAGGCTATGGCTACACCTTC. Translated, it gives CASSLQGAGYGYTF. The genes are TRBV7-9 and TRBJ1-2; 9 bases are a match to TRBD1. The V segment lost 6 bases and the J segment 4 bases; nucleotides outside the gene matches: 6. This CDR3 is built from 14 residues. Germline CDR1 and CDR2: SEHNR and FQNEAQ (reference sequence).

This chain links TRBV30 with TRBJ1-1, with 7 bases matching TRBD1. CDR1 is GTSNPN, CDR2 SVGIG, per germline (reference sequence). This CDR3 is built from 14 residues. V gave up 3 bases and J gave up 7 bases; unmatched junction bases: 11. The chain's CDR3 is CAWSPTTGFGEAFF. CDR3 nucleotide sequence: TGTGCCTGGAGCCCGACGACAGGGTTTGGTGAAGCTTTCTTT.